The clone carrying this T cell receptor beta chain has a handful of counts. Its antigen is currently unknown. TCR beta libraries were prepared from cDNA with unique molecular identifiers. Between 1 and 10 million T cells gave rise to roughly 0.5 million cDNA molecules. TCRdb re-called the PCR reads with MiXCR, one entry per CDR3 protein. The data contain fewer than 700,000 distinct CDR3 sequences, about 44% of them singletons. This CDR3 region has 14 residues. Trimming took 6 bases from V and 3 from J, leaving 15 bases between them. Germline V CDR1 and CDR2: MNHNY, SVGAGI (reference sequence). The entry originates in a study of post-analysis software for immune sequencing data. General study points: In patients, about five TRBV segments were more frequent than in controls, with TRBV5-6, TRBV5-1 and TRBV20-1 among them. The study found significantly lower normalized Chao1 diversity in multiple sclerosis patients than in controls. Pronounced co-clustering by F measure was evident among identically batched samples.

The specimen was blood. The V and J genes are TRBV6-6 and TRBJ2-7; a weak D match, TRBD1 (6 bases). The sequence was obtained from a girl under 18 with multiple sclerosis. CDR3 nucleotides: TGTGCCAGCAGCCCTGGACAGAGTCGCTACGAGCAGTACTTC. Translated, it gives CASSPGQSRYEQYF.